The 21 T cell receptor beta chains presented below share a single source sample, sequenced in a study of T-cell reconstitution after alpha-beta-depleted transplantation in children. The library targeted TCRbeta and was prepared with unique molecular identifiers. TCRdb recomputed calls from the PCR reads with MiXCR, one row per CDR3 protein. The sample lists approximately 290,000 distinct CDR3 sequences, 9.5% to 13% occurring once. The input for sequencing was peripheral blood, taken 180 days after TCRalphabeta/CD19-depleted stem cell transplant. The receptors come from a male patient aged 2-10 years who had a stem cell transplant for chronic granulomatous disease, so the T cells may come from the graft donor.

This clonotype was found many times. This chain uses TRBV5-1 with TRBJ2-1, with D unclear. Germline CDR1 SGHRS, CDR2 YFSETQ. The CDR3 has 15 residues. Trimming took off 0 bases at V and 6 bases at J, with 13 bases between the two ends. The CDR3 DNA sequence: TGCGCCAGCAGCTTGGCTGGTGCGAACTTCAATGAGCAGTTCTTC. Amino acid sequence: CASSLAGANFNEQFF.

Ten or more counts support this clonotype. The chain combines TRBV9 with TRBJ2-3, with 8 bases matching TRBD1. CDR3 length equals 15 residues. CDR1 is SGDLS and CDR2 is YYNGEE in the germline V gene. The V segment lost 3 bases and the J segment 3 bases; nucleotides outside the gene matches: 6. CDR3 residues: CASSAHRGVTDTQYF. The CDR3 nucleotides read TGTGCCAGCAGCGCCCACAGGGGGGTAACAGATACGCAGTATTTT.

This clonotype was observed many times. The CDR3 protein is CATSREGTSSDEQFF. The CDR3 DNA reads as TGTGCCACCAGCAGAGAAGGGACTAGTAGCGATGAGCAGTTCTTC. This sequence joins TRBV15 and TRBJ2-1; TRBD2 matches at 8 bases. The CDR3 covers 15 residues. CDR1 LNHNV and CDR2 YYDKDF come from the germline V gene (reference sequence). The trim removed 0 bases at V and 8 bases at J, leaving 6 bases unmatched.

This clonotype was picked up many times. The chain couples TRBV29-1 to TRBJ2-4; 12 nucleotides line up with TRBD1. This CDR3 spans 16 amino acids. V was pared by 6 bases and J by 6 bases, with 12 bases of the junction left unmatched. Germline V gives CDR1 SQVTM, CDR2 ANQGSEA. The CDR3: CSVLGTGGEGINIQYF. CDR3 sequence (DNA): TGCAGCGTCTTGGGGACAGGGGGCGAGGGGATAAACATTCAGTACTTC. Based on the CDR3 plus reference TRBV29-1 and TRBJ2-4, the full variable domain is SAVISQKPSRDICQRGTSLTIQCQVDSQVTMMFWYRQQPGQSLTLIATANQGSEATYESGFVIDKFPISRPNLTFSTLTVSNMSPEDSSIYLCSVLGTGGEGINIQYFGAGTRLSVL.

There are many counts of this clonotype. J is TRBJ2-1 and V is TRBV20-1; 12 bases are shared with TRBD2. The germline V gene has CDR1 DFQATT and CDR2 SNEGSKA (reference sequence). Trimming cost V 3 bases and J 9 bases; bases outside gene matches: 9. CDR3 length: 15 amino acids. The CDR3 nucleotides read TGCAGTGCTAGGTTCGGGACTAGCGGGTTGGGTGAGCAGTTCTTC. Protein sequence: CSARFGTSGLGEQFF.

This clonotype has at least ten counts. The chain employs TRBV5-6 and TRBJ2-7, with D possibly TRBD2 on 6 matching bases. The CDR3 has 15 amino acids. Germline V gene sequence: CDR1 SGHDT, CDR2 YYEEEE. Trimming took off 1 base at V and 0 bases at J, with 11 bases between the two ends. The CDR3 DNA is TGTGCCAGCAGCTTGCTAGCGCCCAGCTCCTACGAGCAGTACTTC. As protein: CASSLLAPSSYEQYF.

In this sample, this clonotype turned up many times. The V and J genes are TRBV9 and TRBJ2-4; D may be TRBD1 (5 bases). Per the germline V gene, CDR1 is SGDLS and CDR2 is YYNGEE. The CDR3 has 15 residues. V dropped 0 bases and J dropped 8 bases, with 15 bases sitting between them. The CDR3 protein is CASSVAGSRVDIQYF. The DNA of the CDR3 is TGTGCCAGCAGCGTAGCCGGTAGCAGGGTCGACATTCAGTACTTC.

This clonotype was detected many times. The V gene is TRBV28, the J gene TRBJ2-4, with 8 positions matching TRBD1. Germline V lookup: CDR1 MDHEN, CDR2 SYDVKM. The CDR3 is 17 amino acids. V lost 5 bases and J lost 2; bases outside the gene matches: 11. This chain's CDR3 is CASSAQQGGVTKNIQYF. CDR3 nucleotides: TGTGCCAGCAGTGCCCAACAGGGGGGAGTGACCAAAAACATTCAGTACTTC.

This clonotype was observed many times. The V and J genes are TRBV6-2 or TRBV6-3 and TRBJ1-1; D might be TRBD1 (5 bases). V lost 6 bases and J 5 bases, leaving 25 bases between the germline ends. Germline V CDR1 and CDR2: MNHEY, SVGEGT. CDR3 length: 17 amino acids. CDR3 nucleotide sequence: TGTGCCAGCAGAAATCGTCAATCAGGGAAGAGAGGGACTGAAGCTTTCTTT. This translates into CASRNRQSGKRGTEAFF.

This clonotype was found many times. The chain recombines TRBV20-1 with TRBJ2-7; D is possibly TRBD1 (5 bases). The CDR3 covers 12 residues. The germline V gene has CDR1 DFQATT and CDR2 SNEGSKA (reference sequence). V was cut by 5 bases and J by 2 bases, with 10 bases left in between. Here the CDR3 DNA reads TGCAGTGCTTTAGGGGATACCTACGAGCAGTACTTC. Translation gives CSALGDTYEQYF.

V and J are TRBV15 and TRBJ2-5; 8 bases align to TRBD1. The CDR3 is 18 residues long. The germline gives CDR1 LNHNV, CDR2 YYDKDF (reference sequence). V trimming: 0 bases; J trimming: 1 base; junction bases outside the gene matches: 10. CDR3 in amino acids: CATSRDYLRTGPQETQYF. CDR3 DNA: TGTGCCACCAGCAGAGATTACTTACGGACAGGGCCCCAAGAGACCCAGTACTTC. Full variable domain (rest looked up from reference TRBV15 and TRBJ2-5): DAMVIQNPRYQVTQFGKPVTLSCSQTLNHNVMYWYQQKSSQAPKLLFHYYDKDFNNEADTPDNFQSRRPNTSFCFLDIRSPGLGDTAMYLCATSRDYLRTGPQETQYFGPGTRLLVL.

This clonotype was observed at least ten times. V gene TRBV20-1 combines with J gene TRBJ2-7; 11 nucleotides agree with TRBD2. The germline gives CDR1 DFQATT, CDR2 SNEGSKA (reference sequence). The J segment lost 1 base and the V segment lost 0 bases, leaving 8 bases of the junction unmatched. This CDR3 region has 17 residues. The CDR3 nucleotides read TGCAGTGCTAGAGATGAGCTAGCGGGAGGCTTGTCCTACGAGCAGTACTTC. It encodes CSARDELAGGLSYEQYF.

The chain combines TRBV19 with TRBJ2-7; TRBD1 matches 10 bases. This CDR3 is built from 15 residues. V was pared by 6 bases and J by 4 bases, with 9 bases of the junction left unmatched. Germline-derived CDR1 and CDR2 are LNHDA and SQIVND (reference sequence). CDR3 in amino acids: CASRSGTGALYEQYF. Here the CDR3 DNA reads TGTGCCAGTAGATCCGGGACAGGGGCCTTATACGAGCAGTACTTC.

Of note for this clonotype: This may be a read error: a much more frequent sequence differs by one nucleotide. This rearrangement joins TRBV28 to TRBJ1-5, with D perhaps TRBD1 (5 bases). This CDR3 region has 17 residues. Germline V gives CDR1 MDHEN, CDR2 SYDVKM. The CDR3 protein is CASSSQGEGASNQPQNF. The CDR3 bases are TGTGCCAGCAGTTCTCAAGGGGAAGGGGCTAGCAATCAGCCCCAGAATTTT. The full variable domain, in which reference TRBV28 and TRBJ1-5 provide the parts outside the CDR3, is DVKVTQSSRYLVKRTGEKVFLECVQDMDHENMFWYRQDPGLGLRLIYFSYDVKMKEKGDIPEGYSVSREKKERFSLILESASTNQTSMYLCASSSQGEGASNQPQNFGDGTRLSIL.

This clonotype was counted ten times or more. This rearrangement joins TRBV20-1 to TRBJ2-6; D is uncertain. V was pared by 7 bases and J by 0 bases, with 7 bases between. The CDR3 length is 13 residues. Looked up from germline, CDR1 is DFQATT and CDR2 is SNEGSKA (reference sequence). The CDR3 nucleotides are TGCAGTGGAGAGTACTCTGGGGCCAACGTCCTGACTTTC. This translates into CSGEYSGANVLTF.

The chain carries TRBV5-4 and TRBJ1-1; possible D gene TRBD1, 6 bases. This CDR3 is built from 15 residues. From germline, CDR1 is SGHNT and CDR2 YYREEE (reference sequence). Trimming pared 0 bases from V and 1 base from J, leaving 10 bases between. Written as DNA, the CDR3 is TGTGCCAGCAGCTTGGGGGGGCAGAAGAACACTGAAGCTTTCTTT. Protein sequence: CASSLGGQKNTEAFF.

There are many counts of this clonotype. The chain recombines TRBV10-3 with TRBJ2-7; 10 bases fit TRBD2. The CDR3 consists of 15 residues. The J segment lost 2 bases and the V segment lost 3 bases, leaving 4 bases of the junction unmatched. CDR1 is ENHRY and CDR2 is SYGVKD in the germline V gene. DNA of the CDR3: TGTGCCATCAGTGACCGGACTAGCGGAGCCTACGAGCAGTACTTC. Its translation: CAISDRTSGAYEQYF.

A word on this clonotype: One base away lies a much larger clone, so this may be a sequencing read error. The conserved phenylalanine or tryptophan is not found at the CDR3 terminus, so this likely reflects a read error. The J gene is TRBJ2-3, the V gene TRBV7-9; the match to TRBD2 covers 14 bases. The germline gives CDR1 SEHNR, CDR2 FQNEAQ (reference sequence). Trimming cost V 6 bases and J 3 bases; bases outside gene matches: 8. This CDR3 comprises 17 residues. The CDR3 region is CASSSAGTSGRTDTQYL. CDR3 DNA: TGTGCCAGCAGTTCAGCCGGGACTAGCGGGAGAACAGATACGCAGTATTTA.

This clonotype was seen many times. The rearrangement links TRBV7-2 to TRBJ2-1; 7 bases agree with TRBD1. This CDR3 is built from 16 residues. Germline CDR1 and CDR2: SGHTA and FQGNSA. After removal of 5 bases from V and 5 bases from J, the junction contained 12 bases not matched to a gene. The DNA of the CDR3 is TGTGCCAGCAGCAGACGACAGGGCAAGAGGGACAATGAGCAGTTCTTC. It translates to CASSRRQGKRDNEQFF.

This clonotype was recorded many times. This chain uses TRBV7-2 with TRBJ2-5; 8 bases agree with TRBD2. Trimming at V came to 4 bases and at J to 3 bases, leaving 10 bases not matched to a gene. This CDR3 has 16 amino acids. Germline CDR1 reads SGHTA; CDR2 reads FQGNSA. CDR3 nucleotides: TGTGCCAGCAGCTATCAAGCGGGGGCTCTCAAAGAGACCCAGTACTTC. Translating it yields CASSYQAGALKETQYF. The variable domain in full, completed from reference TRBV7-2 and TRBJ2-5, reads GAGVSQSPSNKVTEKGKDVELRCDPISGHTALYWYRQSLGQGLEFLIYFQGNSAPDKSGLPSDRFSAERTGGSVSTLTIQRTQQEDSAVYLCASSYQAGALKETQYFGPGTRLLVL.

This clonotype was picked up many times. The chain recombines TRBV4-3 with TRBJ1-1, with D possibly being TRBD1 (5 bases). This CDR3 contains 12 residues. Germline assignment: CDR1 LGHNA and CDR2 YSLEER. Trimming cost V 1 base and J 7 bases, with 7 bases left between them. In DNA form, the CDR3 reads TGCGCCAGCAGCCAAGGGGACGGTGAAGCTTTCTTT. It encodes CASSQGDGEAFF.